This T cell receptor beta chain was identified during a study of T cell responses to AZD1222 COVID-19 vaccine. Sequenced by immunoSEQ multiplex PCR; TCRdb stores in-frame clones only, minus some. Of around 80,000 clones listed, approximately 83% are singletons. The V gene lost 7 bases and the J gene lost 6 bases, with 15 bases spanning the gap. The CDR3 is 13 residues long. Germline CDR1 is SNHLY and CDR2 is FYNNEI. The source is an adult who received the AZD1222 COVID-19 vaccine. The source material was peripheral blood, sampled 28 days after the second AZD1222 dose. The chain recombines TRBV2 with TRBJ1-2; D perhaps matches TRBD1 (5 bases). CDR3 nucleotides: TGTGCCAGCAATTGGAGGCAGGGTGATGGCTACACCTTC. Its protein is CASNWRQGDGYTF. Supplemented by reference TRBV2 and TRBJ1-2, the full variable domain reads EPEVTQTPSHQVTQMGQEVILRCVPISNHLYFYWYRQILGQKVEFLVSFYNNEISEKSEIFDDQFSVERPDGSNFTLKIRSTKLEDSAMYFCASNWRQGDGYTFGSGTRLTVV.